Listed below are T cell receptor beta chains from one sample, sequenced in a study of shared clonotypes between healthy human individuals. The table came from immunoSEQ multiplex PCR; TCRdb's copy has only in-frame clones and leaves some out. This table has approximately 2.5 million clones, approximately 93% appearing once. The source material was naive CD4+ T cells from PBMCs. The receptor set was obtained from a man aged 18-30 years in good health. Some clones in this sample may be carry-over from other donors' samples. Each CDR3 is given with its conserved first and last residue. D genes are given only for firm matches. Size is omitted from some rows. Given values are once, few, many or a class for expanded clones.

TRBD2 TRBJ2-5 - TRBV11-1 TGTGCCAGCAGTTCTAGCGGGGAAGTAGAGACCCAGTACTTC CASSSSGEVETQYF
- TRBJ2-7 - TRBV6-6 TGTGCCAGCAGTTACGGTATCTTCAGGAGTGGGTACGAGCAGTACTTC CASSYGIFRSGYEQYF
TRBD2 TRBJ2-7 - TRBV6-5 TGTGCCAGCAGTTACTCGACAAGCGGGAGCTACGAGCAGTACTTC CASSYSTSGSYEQYF
- TRBJ1-4 once TRBV6-4 TGTGCCAGCAGTCCCTGGGAAGAAAAACTGTTTTTT CASSPWEEKLFF
- TRBJ1-5 - TRBV6-5 TGTGCCAGCAGTTACGATTGGGGGAGCAATCAGCCCCAGCATTTT CASSYDWGSNQPQHF
- TRBJ1-6 - TRBV6-6 TGTGCCAGCAGAAACTATGATTCACCCCTCCACTTT CASRNYDSPLHF
- TRBJ1-4 - TRBV19 TGTGCCAGTAGCCCGACTCTTACTAATGAAAAACTGTTTTTT CASSPTLTNEKLFF
- TRBJ2-3 - TRBV19 TGTGCCAATACAGGGACCCGCACAGATACGCAGTATTTT CANTGTRTDTQYF
TRBD1 TRBJ1-1 - TRBV7-6 TGTGCCAGCAGCCTCGACAGGGGAAGGAACACTGAAGCTTTCTTT CASSLDRGRNTEAFF
TRBD1 TRBJ1-2 once TRBV6-5 TGTGCCAGCAGTTCGCGGACAGGGGGGGATGGCTACACCTTC CASSSRTGGDGYTF
- TRBJ2-5 - TRBV6-6 TGTGCCAGCAGTAACGATCCTGAAGAGACCCAGTACTTC CASSNDPEETQYF
- TRBJ1-3 - TRBV5-6 TGTGCCAGCAGCTTGAATGCGGCTGGAAACACCATATATTTT CASSLNAAGNTIYF
- TRBJ2-7 - TRBV5-1 TGCGCCAGCGGCGTCCGGGTCCAAGGGGGAGAAGAGCAGTACTTC CASGVRVQGGEEQYF
TRBD1 TRBJ2-7 once TRBV7-2 TGTGCCAGCAGCTTAGGGTCGGACAGGATCTACGAGCAGTACTTC CASSLGSDRIYEQYF
- TRBJ2-1 - TRBV28 TGTGCCAGCAGTTTAGCGGGGAATCGGGGTTACAATGAGCAGTTCTTC CASSLAGNRGYNEQFF
- TRBJ2-1 - TRBV30 TGTGCCTGGAGTGCCCGGGGGCGGGAGAACTTCTTC CAWSARGRENFF
TRBD1 TRBJ1-1 - TRBV6-1 TGTGCCAGCATGATCAGGGGGCGGGCTGAAGCTTTCTTT CASMIRGRAEAFF
- TRBJ2-2 - TRBV9 TGTGCCAGCAGCGCCGACGGGGTCGGCACCGGGGAGCTGTTTTTT CASSADGVGTGELFF